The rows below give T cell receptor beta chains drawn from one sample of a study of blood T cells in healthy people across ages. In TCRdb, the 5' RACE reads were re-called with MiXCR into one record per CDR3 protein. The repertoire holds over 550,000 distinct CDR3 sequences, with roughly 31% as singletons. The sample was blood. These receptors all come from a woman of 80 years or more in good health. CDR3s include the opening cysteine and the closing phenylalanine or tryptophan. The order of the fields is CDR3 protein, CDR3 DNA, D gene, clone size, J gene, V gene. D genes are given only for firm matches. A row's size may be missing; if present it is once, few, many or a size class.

CASSEAWFGNQPQHF	TGTGCCAGCAGTGAAGCATGGTTCGGCAATCAGCCCCAGCATTTT	-	-	TRBJ1-5	TRBV6-1
CASKGAGGYTF	TGTGCCAGCAAGGGGGCAGGAGGCTACACCTTC	TRBD1	many	TRBJ1-2	TRBV25-1
CASSLGTLKNTEAFF	TGTGCCAGCAGTTTAGGGACACTCAAGAACACTGAAGCTTTCTTT	-	-	TRBJ1-1	TRBV28
CASMVGSRQFF	TGCGCCAGCATGGTTGGCAGTCGACAGTTCTTC	-	many	TRBJ2-1	TRBV5-1
CSVRQYSGANVLTF	TGCAGCGTTAGACAGTATTCTGGGGCCAACGTCCTGACTTTC	-	-	TRBJ2-6	TRBV29-1
CASSHDSGGGETQYF	TGCGCCAGCAGCCACGATAGCGGGGGGGGAGAGACCCAGTACTTC	TRBD2	many	TRBJ2-5	TRBV4-1
CASLAGSEAFF	TGCGCCAGCCTGGCGGGGTCTGAAGCTTTCTTT	-	many	TRBJ1-1	TRBV5-1
CASSPDRGAKGYTF	TGTGCCAGCAGTCCTGACAGGGGGGCAAAGGGCTACACCTTC	TRBD1	-	TRBJ1-2	TRBV6-5
CASSLVPGERNTQYF	TGTGCCAGCAGCCTAGTCCCGGGGGAGCGAAATACGCAGTATTTT	-	many	TRBJ2-3	TRBV7-2
CASSRPGLAGGPHEQYF	TGTGCCAGCTCACGGCCGGGACTAGCGGGGGGGCCCCACGAGCAGTACTTC	TRBD2	-	TRBJ2-7	TRBV18
CASSSTGTQETQYF	TGCGCCAGCAGCTCAACCGGGACTCAGGAGACCCAGTACTTC	-	many	TRBJ2-5	TRBV5-1
CASSDGSYNEQFF	TGTGCCAGCAGTGATGGATCCTACAATGAGCAGTTCTTC	-	few	TRBJ2-1	TRBV2
CRASPPPGMLGRYEQYF	TGCCGTGCTAGTCCTCCGCCGGGGATGCTGGGGCGCTACGAGCAGTACTTC	-	-	TRBJ2-7	TRBV20-1
CASSLTVRSYEQYF	TGTGCCAGCAGCTTAACTGTCCGTTCCTACGAGCAGTACTTC	-	many	TRBJ2-7	TRBV7-2
CSASQAASSYNSPLHF	TGCAGTGCTTCTCAGGCCGCAAGCTCCTATAATTCACCCCTCCACTTT	-	-	TRBJ1-6	TRBV20-1
CASSLAGTGTWDTQYF	TGTGCCAGCAGTTTAGCCGGGACAGGGACCTGGGATACGCAGTATTTT	TRBD1	many	TRBJ2-3	TRBV27
CASSWGQGLGTDMEYF	TGTGCCAGCAGCTGGGGACAGGGGCTGGGTACAGATATGGAATATTTT	TRBD1	-	TRBJ2-3	TRBV12-3/TRBV12-4
CASSSPRGAGYEQYF	TGTGCCAGCAGTTCACCCCGGGGCGCTGGCTACGAGCAGTACTTC	-	many	TRBJ2-7	TRBV28
CASSQQGWAEAFF	TGTGCCAGCAGCCAACAGGGGTGGGCTGAAGCTTTCTTT	-	few	TRBJ1-1	TRBV3-1
CASSQTRTSGAPRNQFF	TGTGCCAGCAGCCAAACGCGGACTAGCGGGGCTCCGCGGAACCAGTTCTTC	TRBD2	many	TRBJ2-1	TRBV3-1
CSARPLAGGISYEQYF	TGCAGTGCTAGGCCCCTCGCAGGGGGGATCTCCTACGAGCAGTACTTC	-	-	TRBJ2-7	TRBV20-1
CSVPGQGSNSPPHF	TGCAGTGTCCCGGGACAGGGGTCTAATTCACCCCCCCACTTT	TRBD1	-	TRBJ1-6	TRBV20-1
CASSFRDTYTGELFF	TGCGCCAGCAGCTTCCGTGACACCTACACCGGGGAGCTGTTTTTT	-	-	TRBJ2-2	TRBV5-1
CANSSPGGGGVSNTQYF	TGTGCCAACAGCTCGCCCGGGGGCGGGGGCGTCTCGAATACGCAGTATTTT	-	-	TRBJ2-3	TRBV7-2
CASSLSSGAYEQYF	TGTGCCAGCAGCTTAAGTAGCGGAGCCTACGAGCAGTACTTC	-	-	TRBJ2-7	TRBV7-2
CASSFGGALQETQYF	TGTGCCAGCAGCTTTGGTGGGGCCCTTCAAGAGACCCAGTACTTC	-	many	TRBJ2-5	TRBV7-2
CASSPREFSNQPQHF	TGTGCCAGCAGCCCCAGGGAGTTTAGCAATCAGCCCCAGCATTTT	-	-	TRBJ1-5	TRBV7-2
CSARGRLATRGTQYF	TGCAGTGCTAGGGGGAGACTAGCCACTCGCGGGACCCAGTACTTC	TRBD2	-	TRBJ2-5	TRBV20-1
CASSDGGSTDTQYF	TGTGCCAGCAGTGATGGCGGGAGCACAGATACGCAGTATTTT	-	-	TRBJ2-3	TRBV6-4
CASSVYSGGQRNEQFF	TGTGCCAGCAGCGTTTATAGCGGGGGCCAGAGGAATGAGCAGTTCTTC	TRBD2	many	TRBJ2-1	TRBV9
CASSITGGEKLFF	TGTGCCAGCAGCATTACAGGGGGGGAAAAACTGTTTTTT	TRBD1	few	TRBJ1-4	TRBV6-5
CAGSGRATVNEQFF	TGTGCCGGCAGCGGGAGGGCTACCGTTAATGAGCAGTTCTTC	TRBD2	-	TRBJ2-1	TRBV7-2